The T cell receptor (beta chain) described here comes from a study of shared clonotypes between healthy human individuals. The repertoire was sequenced with immunoSEQ multiplex PCR; TCRdb's copy has only in-frame clones and lacks some. Altogether 2 million to 2.5 million clones are present, 85% to 95% being singletons, with the ten largest covering 0.39%. The split of CD4+ cells yielded CD45RA+ naive and CD45RA-negative memory subsets. V dropped 2 bases and J dropped 4; count of bases not matched to a gene: 7. From germline, CDR1 is LGHNA and CDR2 YNFKEQ. The CDR3 has 15 amino acids. Input material: naive CD4+ T cells from PBMCs. Described subset: CD45RA+ positively selected. The clonotype comes from a man aged 18 to 35 in good health. Some clones in this sample may be carry-over from other donors' samples. The gene calls are TRBV4-2 and TRBJ1-2; 7 bases agree with TRBD1. The CDR3 loop reads CASSQTTTGAYGYTF. The CDR3 DNA is TGTGCCAGCAGCCAAACGACAACAGGGGCCTATGGCTACACCTTC.